This TCR beta chain emerged from a study of T cell responses to AZD1222 COVID-19 vaccine. The overall study: Some second doses came at about 4 weeks and others at about 12 weeks; these were pooled.

CDR1 is DFQATT, CDR2 SNEGSKA, per germline (reference sequence). V gave up 5 bases and J gave up 15 bases, with 18 bases separating them. The CDR3 totals 11 residues. Overall study results and limits: CD4 TCRs covered the whole spike, strongest at regions 160-218 and 743-854. Nearly half of spike-specific TCRs reportedly target unmutated variant regions. After two AZD1222 doses, spike-specific TCR breadth and depth rose versus day 0.

Here immunoSEQ multiplex PCR was the method, and the copy in TCRdb shows in-frame clones only, minus some. The table has around 130,000 clones, approximately 85% seen once; the top ten hold around 1.6%. This clone appeared a few times. Its antigen is unknown. Sequenced here: peripheral blood, sampled on day 0 of AZD1222 vaccination. This TCR came from an adult in good health. The rearrangement uses TRBV20-1 and TRBJ2-3, with D unresolved. The CDR3 bases are TGCAGTGCTCCCCTGGGCCCCCGTCTATATTTT. Its translation: CSAPLGPRLYF.